These 16 T cell receptor beta chains share one sample of origin, sequenced in a study of cytomegalovirus exposure and HLA in healthy donors. This PCR relied on a set of 60 Vbeta primers and 13 Jbeta primers. TCRdb keeps only in-frame clones here, not all; method: immunoSEQ multiplex PCR. Of about 82,000 clones detected, approximately 74% appear once; the ten largest clones hold around 6.4%. The sample comprised PBMCs. The receptors were sampled from a woman aged 50 to 60 in good health and CMV-seropositive.

In its sample, this clone was seen a few times. This chain joins TRBV4-1 and TRBJ1-1, with 9 bases fitting TRBD1. CDR3 length equals 15 residues. The J segment lost 6 bases and the V segment lost 4 bases, leaving 9 bases of the junction unmatched. CDR1 and CDR2 from the germline V gene are MGHRA and YSYEKL. The CDR3 nucleotides read TGCGCCAGCAGCCCAACCGGGACAGGGCGGCCTGAAGCTTTCTTT. Amino acids: CASSPTGTGRPEAFF.

V gene TRBV15 combines with J gene TRBJ2-4; TRBD2 aligns across 7 bases. CDR1 and CDR2 (germline): LNHNV, YYDKDF (reference sequence). Trimming removed 1 base from V and 0 bases from J; junction bases left unmatched: 3. This CDR3 spans 16 amino acids. CDR3 residues: CATSRGAGLAKNIQYF. The CDR3, as DNA: TGTGCCACCAGCAGAGGAGCGGGACTAGCCAAAAACATTCAGTACTTC. Full variable domain (remainder filled in from reference TRBV15 and TRBJ2-4): DAMVIQNPRYQVTQFGKPVTLSCSQTLNHNVMYWYQQKSSQAPKLLFHYYDKDFNNEADTPDNFQSRRPNTSFCFLDIRSPGLGDTAMYLCATSRGAGLAKNIQYFGAGTRLSVL.

This sequence joins TRBV4-1 and TRBJ2-5, with TRBD2 matching over 7 bases. The CDR3 covers 15 residues. Per the germline V gene, CDR1 is MGHRA and CDR2 is YSYEKL. V lost 2 bases, J lost 3 bases, and 6 bases stayed unmatched. In DNA form, the CDR3 reads TGCGCCAGCAGCCAATTCGGGACTACCAAAGAGACCCAGTACTTC. This translates into CASSQFGTTKETQYF.

This clone was recorded only once. The genes are TRBV5-1 and TRBJ2-5; 8 positions match TRBD1. Trimming removed 2 bases from V and 5 bases from J; junction bases left unmatched: 8. This CDR3 spans 15 amino acids. From germline, CDR1 is SGHRS and CDR2 YFSETQ. The CDR3: CASSLDDRGHETQYF. For the CDR3, the DNA is TGCGCCAGCAGCTTAGACGACAGGGGTCACGAGACCCAGTACTTC.

The chain joins TRBV6-8 to TRBJ1-1; D remains ambiguous. Per germline, CDR1 MNHGY and CDR2 SAAAGT. This CDR3 is built from 16 residues. V lost 0 bases and J lost 0, with 11 bases in between. The CDR3 region is CASSYSPGVMNTEAFF. The CDR3 DNA follows: TGTGCCAGCAGTTACTCCCCCGGGGTCATGAACACTGAAGCTTTCTTT.

This sequence joins TRBV21-1 and TRBJ2-3; the DNA was not compared with TRBD2, the D call given in the table. TRBV21-1 is recorded as a pseudogene. The CDR3 runs to 16 residues. CDR3 coding DNA: TGTGCCAGCAGAGAAGTGGCTAGCGGGAAATCAGATACGCAGTATTTT. Translated, it gives CASREVASGKSDTQYF.

The chain combines TRBV19 with TRBJ2-2, with TRBD2 as a possible D gene (6 bases). The germline CDR1 and CDR2 sequences are LNHDA and SQIVND (reference sequence). The V and J ends lost 1 base and 7 bases respectively, with 13 bases between them. This CDR3 is built from 15 residues. The CDR3 DNA reads as TGTGCCAGTAGTATAGTTGCGCTTAGCGGCGGGGAGCTGTTTTTT. It translates to CASSIVALSGGELFF.

As to this clone: The same CDR3 also results from other DNA sequences found in this sample. The gene calls are TRBV18 and TRBJ2-7; D gene ambiguous. V lost 0 bases, J lost 4 bases, and 7 bases lay in between. This CDR3 region has 13 residues. Germline assignment: CDR1 KGHSH and CDR2 LQKENI. CDR3 coding DNA: TGTGCCAGCTCACCACCTAGTGCGTACGAGCAGTACTTC. Translated, it gives CASSPPSAYEQYF.

The genes are TRBV30 and TRBJ2-2; TRBD1 agrees at 8 bases. V lost 4 bases to trimming and J lost 2 bases; unmatched junction nucleotides: 6. The CDR3 loop spans 15 amino acids. Germline lookup yields CDR1 GTSNPN and CDR2 SVGIG (reference sequence). CDR3 sequence (DNA): TGTGCCTGGAACTCAGGACAGGGAAACACCGGGGAGCTGTTTTTT. This translates into CAWNSGQGNTGELFF.

The chain employs TRBV7-9 and TRBJ2-7; D not resolved. V was shortened by 2 bases and J by 0 bases, with 8 bases between the two germline ends. CDR3 length: 14 residues. Germline CDR1 SEHNR, CDR2 FQNEAQ (reference sequence). CDR3 loop: CASSLSRSSYEQYF. The CDR3 DNA reads as TGTGCCAGCAGCTTATCCAGGTCCTCCTACGAGCAGTACTTC.

In this sample, this clone turned up a few times. This chain links TRBV2 with TRBJ2-1; TRBD2 matches 12 bases. The junction had 7 bases not matched to a gene; V was cut back by 7 bases and J by 9 bases. From germline, CDR1 is SNHLY and CDR2 FYNNEI. The CDR3 covers 14 residues. The CDR3 here is CASTGLAGSVEQFF. As DNA, the CDR3 is TGTGCCAGCACTGGACTAGCGGGAAGCGTTGAGCAGTTCTTC.

This clone was seen more than once but under ten times. The chain joins TRBV29-1 to TRBJ2-3; 11 nucleotides line up with TRBD1. J was trimmed by 1 base and V by 7 bases; bases with no gene match: 1. This CDR3 is built from 13 residues. CDR1 SQVTM and CDR2 ANQGSEA come from the germline V gene. CDR3 nucleotide sequence: TGCAGCGGGGGACAGGGGGGCACAGATACGCAGTATTTT. This encodes CSGGQGGTDTQYF.

The rearrangement links TRBV14 to TRBJ1-4, with 9 bases lining up with TRBD1. Losses at the gene ends were 5 bases for V and 8 bases for J; bases not matched to a gene: 6. This CDR3 comprises 14 residues. In germline, CDR1 is SGHDN, CDR2 FVKESK. The CDR3 here is CASSGTGRGEKLFF. For the CDR3, the DNA is TGTGCCAGCAGCGGGACAGGGCGAGGCGAAAAACTGTTTTTT.

J is TRBJ2-7 and V is TRBV13; TRBD1 might be the D (6 bases). The V gene lost 5 bases and the J gene lost 3 bases, with 11 bases spanning the gap. Germline lookup yields CDR1 PRHDT and CDR2 FYEKMQ (reference sequence). This CDR3 contains 13 residues. The DNA of the CDR3 is TGTGCCAGCAGCCCACAGGGAATCTACGAGCAGTACTTC. Protein sequence: CASSPQGIYEQYF.

The chain couples TRBV9 to TRBJ2-7; a possible D gene is TRBD1 (5 bases). CDR3 size: 15 residues. CDR1 and CDR2 from the germline V gene are SGDLS and YYNGEE. V was pared by 4 bases and J by 0 bases, with 14 bases between. In nucleotides, the CDR3 is TGTGCCAGCAGCTCCCAGGGTGGATCCTCCTACGAGCAGTACTTC. Protein: CASSSQGGSSYEQYF.

Note on this clone: Its ends do not fully match the called genes, so a read error is possible. The chain employs TRBV2 and TRBJ2-7; 10 bases agree with TRBD2. This CDR3 has 16 residues. Germline lookup yields CDR1 SNHLY and CDR2 FYNNEI. CDR3: CANSDNGLAGAGEQYF. The CDR3 DNA reads TGTGCCAACAGTGACAACGGTCTAGCGGGAGCCGGGGAGCAGTACTTC.